The following is a TCR beta chain sequence with its context. The antigen is undetermined. The data originate from a study of cytomegalovirus exposure and HLA in healthy donors. These donors counted as nominally healthy when sampled, but unrecorded immune exposures were likely. Study observations and caveats: A later analysis showed that HLA-associated TCR beta chains had undergone more clonal expansion than equally common others. Earlier analysis looked at TCR beta V segments, and most were productive about 90% or about 30% of the time. Researchers catalogued roughly 170 TCR beta chains as cytomegalovirus-associated.

The PCR ran on 60 Vbeta and 13 Jbeta primers. TCRdb keeps only in-frame clones here, not all; method: immunoSEQ multiplex PCR. This sample has about 100,000 clones, with around four fifths found just once. This TCR was recovered from a man aged 40-49 years in good health and CMV-seropositive. The sequencing input was PBMCs.

The CDR3 DNA follows: TGTGCCAGCAGCTTAGACACCCATAAAGCTTTCTTT. Residues: CASSLDTHKAFF. The genes are TRBV6-4 and TRBJ1-1; no definite D call. From germline, CDR1 is MRHNA and CDR2 SNTAGT. The V gene lost 6 bases and the J gene lost 9 bases, with 14 bases spanning the gap. The CDR3 length is 12 residues.